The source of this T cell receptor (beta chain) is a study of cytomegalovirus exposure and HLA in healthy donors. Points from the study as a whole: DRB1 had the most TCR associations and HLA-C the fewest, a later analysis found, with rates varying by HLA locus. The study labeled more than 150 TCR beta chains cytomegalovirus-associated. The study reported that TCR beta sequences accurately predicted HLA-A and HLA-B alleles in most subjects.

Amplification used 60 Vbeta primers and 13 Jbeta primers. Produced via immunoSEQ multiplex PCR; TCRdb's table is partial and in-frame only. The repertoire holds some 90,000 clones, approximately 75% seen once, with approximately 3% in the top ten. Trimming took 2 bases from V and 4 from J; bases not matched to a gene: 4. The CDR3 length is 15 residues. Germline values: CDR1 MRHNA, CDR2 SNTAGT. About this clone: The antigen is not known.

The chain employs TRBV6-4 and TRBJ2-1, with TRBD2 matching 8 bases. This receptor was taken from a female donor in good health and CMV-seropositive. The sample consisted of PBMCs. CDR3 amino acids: CASSDGTREYNEQFF. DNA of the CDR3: TGTGCCAGCAGTGACGGGACTAGAGAATACAATGAGCAGTTCTTC.